A selection of T cell receptor beta chains follows, all from one sample in a study of T cells in narcolepsy. TCRdb's copy holds only in-frame clones and misses some; the assay was immunoSEQ multiplex PCR. The sample records over 30,000 clones, around 85% being singletons. Specimen: CD45RA- memory CD4+ T cells from PBMCs. These receptors were obtained from a human donor with narcolepsy. Each CDR3 is given with its conserved first and last residue. The D gene is left open where the match is weak.

v_gene: TRBV5-4
d_gene: .
CDR3aa: CASSLGASEAGELFF

v_gene: TRBV10-2
d_gene: TRBD2
CDR3aa: CASSDSGVPQETQYF

v_gene: TRBV28
d_gene: TRBD2
CDR3aa: CASRSYSGTSAYEQYF

v_gene: TRBV5-1
d_gene: TRBD1
CDR3aa: CASSQDRGGTEAFF

v_gene: TRBV2
d_gene: TRBD2
CDR3aa: CASAGLAGGINEQFF

v_gene: TRBV12-1
d_gene: .
CDR3aa: CASSLGTRLDNEQFF

v_gene: TRBV5-8
d_gene: .
CDR3aa: CASRAYYPRKTYGYTF

v_gene: TRBV7-2
d_gene: .
CDR3aa: CASSEGTVNTEAFF

v_gene: TRBV30
d_gene: .
CDR3aa: CAAGWDEQYF

v_gene: TRBV11-2
d_gene: TRBD1
CDR3aa: CASSSNRDRGWRLTEAFF

v_gene: TRBV5-5
d_gene: .
CDR3aa: CASSSRSYNEQFF

v_gene: TRBV29-1
d_gene: .
CDR3aa: CSVGQINEQFF

v_gene: TRBV6-6
d_gene: .
CDR3aa: CASIERQDNEQFF

v_gene: TRBV7-2
d_gene: TRBD1
CDR3aa: CASSLSGRGQEFF

v_gene: TRBV6-6
d_gene: .
CDR3aa: CASSLKRDQPQHF

v_gene: TRBV19
d_gene: TRBD1
CDR3aa: CASSTTTGINYGYTF

v_gene: TRBV6-5
d_gene: .
CDR3aa: CASSYNGREAFF

v_gene: TRBV11-3
d_gene: .
CDR3aa: CASSLDPTGFYEQYF